This T cell receptor beta chain was obtained from a study of Ad26.COV2.S vaccination and SARS-CoV-2 variants. Study in general: Donor was assigned to the Ad26.COV2.S arm of trial COV1001.

V lost 6 bases to trimming and J lost 4 bases, with 17 bases between them. The CDR3 has 15 amino acids. From germline, CDR1 is SGHAT and CDR2 FQNNGV. The assay was immunoSEQ multiplex PCR, and TCRdb's table has in-frame clones only and misses some. The table has hundreds of thousands of clones, about 89% seen once. Treatment defined: around 19 received Ad26.COV2.S at low or high dose, single or two shots; 5 received placebo; per-sample allocation not given. Samples were taken on day 63 after the first vaccine or placebo injection. The sample consisted of peripheral blood, taken in a trial of Ad26.COV2.S vaccine versus placebo. The rearrangement links TRBV11-2 to TRBJ2-3, with D possibly called TRBD1 or TRBD2 (5 bases each). This clonotype originated in a person between 18 and 65 years old who received the Ad26.COV2.S COVID-19 vaccine or a placebo. CDR3 bases: TGTGCCAGCAGTACACCCTGGGGGATCTCAGATACGCAGTATTTT. Translation: CASSTPWGISDTQYF.